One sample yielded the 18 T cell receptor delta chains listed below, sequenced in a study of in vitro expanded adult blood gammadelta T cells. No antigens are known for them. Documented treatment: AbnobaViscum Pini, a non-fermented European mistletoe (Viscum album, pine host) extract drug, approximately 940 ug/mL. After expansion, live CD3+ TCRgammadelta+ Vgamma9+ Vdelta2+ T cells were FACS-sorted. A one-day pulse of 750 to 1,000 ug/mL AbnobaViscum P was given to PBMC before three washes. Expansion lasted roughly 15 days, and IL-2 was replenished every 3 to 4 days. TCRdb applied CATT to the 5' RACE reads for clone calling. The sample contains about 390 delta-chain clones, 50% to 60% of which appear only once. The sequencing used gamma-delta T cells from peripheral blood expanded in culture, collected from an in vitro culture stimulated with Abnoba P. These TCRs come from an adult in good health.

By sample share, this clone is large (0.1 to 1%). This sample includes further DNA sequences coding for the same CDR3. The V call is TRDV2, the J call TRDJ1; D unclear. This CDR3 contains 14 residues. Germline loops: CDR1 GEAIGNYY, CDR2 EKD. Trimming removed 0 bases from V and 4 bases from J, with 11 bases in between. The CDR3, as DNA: TGTGCCTGTGACACCGTAGGAATTGGCGATAAACTCATCTTT. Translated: CACDTVGIGDKLIF.

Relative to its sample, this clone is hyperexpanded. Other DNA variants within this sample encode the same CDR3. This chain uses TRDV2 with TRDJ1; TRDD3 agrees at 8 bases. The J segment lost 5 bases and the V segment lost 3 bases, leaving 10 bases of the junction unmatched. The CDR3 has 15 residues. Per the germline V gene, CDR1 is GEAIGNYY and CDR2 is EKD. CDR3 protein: CACDGPLGAQDKLIF. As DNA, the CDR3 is TGTGCCTGTGACGGACCACTGGGGGCCCAGGATAAACTCATCTTT.

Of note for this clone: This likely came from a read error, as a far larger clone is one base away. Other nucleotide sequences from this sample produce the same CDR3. This CDR3 reads CACDSVRGIGKYTDKLIF. DNA of the CDR3: TGTGCCTGTGACTCCGTGAGGGGGATAGGAAAGTACACCGATAAACTCATCTTT. This chain joins TRDV2 and TRDJ1; TRDD3 matches 8 bases. The CDR3 totals 18 residues. Germline trimming cut 3 bases from V and 0 bases from J; bases unmatched to any gene: 14. Germline CDR1 reads GEAIGNYY; CDR2 reads EKD.

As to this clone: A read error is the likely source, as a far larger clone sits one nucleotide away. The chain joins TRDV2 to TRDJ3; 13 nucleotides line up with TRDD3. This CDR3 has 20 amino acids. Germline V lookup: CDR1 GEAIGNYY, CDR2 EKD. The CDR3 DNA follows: TGTGCCTGTGACACCTTACTGGGGGATACGGGCTCCCGGGACACCCGACAGATGTTTTTC. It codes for CACDTLLGDTGSRDTRQMFF.

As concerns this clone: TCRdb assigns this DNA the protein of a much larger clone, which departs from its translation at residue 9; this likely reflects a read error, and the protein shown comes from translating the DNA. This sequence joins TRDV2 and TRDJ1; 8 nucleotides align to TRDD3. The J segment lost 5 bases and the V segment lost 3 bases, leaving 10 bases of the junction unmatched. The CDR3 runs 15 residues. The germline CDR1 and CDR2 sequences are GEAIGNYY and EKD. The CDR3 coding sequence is TGTGCCTGTGACGGACCACTGGGGGTCCAGGATAAACTCATCTTT. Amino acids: CACDGPLGVQDKLIF.

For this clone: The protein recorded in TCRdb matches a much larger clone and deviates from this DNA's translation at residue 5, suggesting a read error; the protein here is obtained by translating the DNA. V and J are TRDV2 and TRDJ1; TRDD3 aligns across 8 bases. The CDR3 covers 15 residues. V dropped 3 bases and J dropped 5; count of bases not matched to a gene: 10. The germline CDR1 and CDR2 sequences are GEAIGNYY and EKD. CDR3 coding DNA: TGTGCCTGTGACCGACCACTGGGGGCCCAGGATAAACTCATCTTT. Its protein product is CACDRPLGAQDKLIF.

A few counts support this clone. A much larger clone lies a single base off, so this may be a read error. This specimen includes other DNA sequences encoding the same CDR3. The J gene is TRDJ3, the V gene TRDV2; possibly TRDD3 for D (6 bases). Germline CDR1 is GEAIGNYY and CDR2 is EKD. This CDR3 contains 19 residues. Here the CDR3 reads CACDTVMGATRGDTRQMFF. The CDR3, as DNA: TGTGCCTGTGACACCGTCATGGGGGCTACTCGAGGGGACACTCGACAGATGTTTTTC.

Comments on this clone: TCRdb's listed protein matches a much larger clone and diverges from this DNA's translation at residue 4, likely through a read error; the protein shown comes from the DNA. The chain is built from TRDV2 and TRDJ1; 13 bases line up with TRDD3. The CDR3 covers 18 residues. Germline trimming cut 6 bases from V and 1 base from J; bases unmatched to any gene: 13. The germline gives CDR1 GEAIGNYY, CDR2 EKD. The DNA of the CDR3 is TGTGCCTGTTACCCTCTTGTACTGGGGGATACGCGCACCGATAAACTCATCTTT. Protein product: CACYPLVLGDTRTDKLIF.

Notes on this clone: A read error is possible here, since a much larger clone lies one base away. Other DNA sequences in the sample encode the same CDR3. The CDR3 loop reads CACVPLGRNTDKLIF. CDR3 coding DNA: TGTGCCTGTGTGCCCCTGGGGAGGAACACTGATAAACTCATCTTT. The chain is built from TRDV2 and TRDJ1, with D perhaps TRDD3 (6 bases). The germline gives CDR1 GEAIGNYY, CDR2 EKD. CDR3 length: 15 residues.

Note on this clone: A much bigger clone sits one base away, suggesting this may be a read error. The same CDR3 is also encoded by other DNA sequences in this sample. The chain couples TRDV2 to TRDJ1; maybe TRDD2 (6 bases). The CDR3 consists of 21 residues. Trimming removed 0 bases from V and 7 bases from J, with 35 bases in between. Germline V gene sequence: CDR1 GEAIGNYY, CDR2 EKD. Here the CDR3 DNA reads TGTGCCTGTGACACCATGCCTTCCCCTAGCAGAGACAACCCGAAAGGCGGTAAACTCATCTTT. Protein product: CACDTMPSPSRDNPKGGKLIF.

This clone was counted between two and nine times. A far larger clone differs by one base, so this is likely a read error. The CDR3 DNA follows: TGTGCCTGTGAGCGCCTGGGGGATAGGTCCGATAAACTCATCTTT. Amino acid sequence: CACERLGDRSDKLIF. V and J are TRDV2 and TRDJ1, with 10 positions matching TRDD3. The CDR3 loop spans 15 amino acids. V gave up 4 bases and J gave up 3 bases; unmatched junction bases: 7. The germline V gene encodes CDR1 GEAIGNYY and CDR2 EKD.

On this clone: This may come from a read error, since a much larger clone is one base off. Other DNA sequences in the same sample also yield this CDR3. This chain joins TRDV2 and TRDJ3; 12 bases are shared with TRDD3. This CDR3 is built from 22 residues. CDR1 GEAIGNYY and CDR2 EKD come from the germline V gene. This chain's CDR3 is CACDTVSVLGDTESWDTRQMFF. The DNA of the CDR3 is TGTGCCTGTGACACCGTTAGTGTTCTGGGGGATACGGAGTCCTGGGACACTCGACAGATGTTTTTC.

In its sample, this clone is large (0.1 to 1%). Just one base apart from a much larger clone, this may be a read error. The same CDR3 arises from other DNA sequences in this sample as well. The CDR3, as DNA: TGTGCCTGTGACTCCGTAAGGGGGATAGGAAAGTACACTGATAAACTCATCTTT. This translates into CACDSVRGIGKYTDKLIF. The chain recombines TRDV2 with TRDJ1; 8 nucleotides agree with TRDD3. The germline CDR1 and CDR2 sequences are GEAIGNYY and EKD. The CDR3 is 18 residues long.

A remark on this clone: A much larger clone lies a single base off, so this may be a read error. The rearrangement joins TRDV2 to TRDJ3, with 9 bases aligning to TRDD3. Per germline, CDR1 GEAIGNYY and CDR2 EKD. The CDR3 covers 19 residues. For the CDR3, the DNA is TGTGCCCGTGACACCCTAGGACTGGGGGAACCCTGGGACACCCGACAGATGTTTTTC. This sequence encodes CARDTLGLGEPWDTRQMFF.

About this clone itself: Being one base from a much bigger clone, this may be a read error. The CDR3 reads CACDPITSNRGIQDDKLIF. The DNA for the CDR3 is TGTGCCTGTGACCCAATCACCTCCAACCGGGGGATACAGGACGATAAACTCATCTTT. The rearrangement uses TRDV2 and TRDJ1; 9 bases fit TRDD3. This CDR3 contains 19 residues. V shed 3 bases and J 4 bases; nucleotides not matched to a gene: 20. CDR1 is GEAIGNYY, CDR2 EKD, per germline.

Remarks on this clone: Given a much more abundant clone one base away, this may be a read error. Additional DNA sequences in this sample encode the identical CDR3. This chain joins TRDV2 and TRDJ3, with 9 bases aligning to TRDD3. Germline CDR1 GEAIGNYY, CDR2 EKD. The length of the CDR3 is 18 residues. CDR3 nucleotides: TGTGCCTGTGACAGACTGGGGGAAAGCTCCTGGGACACACGACAGATGTTTTTC. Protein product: CACDRLGESSWDTRQMFF.

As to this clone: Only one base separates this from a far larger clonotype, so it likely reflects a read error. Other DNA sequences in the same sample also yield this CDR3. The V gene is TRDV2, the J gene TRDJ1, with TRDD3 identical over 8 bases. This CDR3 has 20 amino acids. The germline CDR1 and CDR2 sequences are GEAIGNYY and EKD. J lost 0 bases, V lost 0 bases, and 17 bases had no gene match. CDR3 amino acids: CACDTVQAAGGTTYTDKLIF. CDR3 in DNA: TGTGCCTGTGACACCGTCCAGGCTGCTGGGGGAACTACCTACACCGATAAACTCATCTTT.

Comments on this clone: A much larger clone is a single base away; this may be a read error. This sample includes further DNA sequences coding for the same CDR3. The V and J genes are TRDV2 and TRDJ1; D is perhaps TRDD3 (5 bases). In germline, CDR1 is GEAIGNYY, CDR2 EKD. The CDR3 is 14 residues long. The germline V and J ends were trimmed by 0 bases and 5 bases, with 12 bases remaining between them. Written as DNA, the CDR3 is TGTGCCTGTGACACCGTAGGGGAGACTGATAAACTCATCTTT. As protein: CACDTVGETDKLIF.